These 26 T cell receptor beta chains came from one sample sequenced in a study of CD8 T cells in ankylosing spondylitis. One entry per CDR3 protein results from TCRdb running MiXCR on the 5' RACE reads. The sample records approximately 220,000 distinct CDR3 sequences, over 9.5% being singletons. The sequenced sample was blood, either unsorted or a sorted T cell fraction (not recorded which). These receptors came from a male donor with ankylosing spondylitis or in good health (not recorded which).

There are a few counts of this clonotype. The chain links TRBV27 to TRBJ2-7; the D is unclear. V was cut by 6 bases and J by 2 bases, with 5 bases left in between. The V gene's germline CDR1 is MNHEY and CDR2 SMNVEV (reference sequence). The CDR3 length is 11 residues. For the CDR3, the DNA is TGTGCCAGCAGGAGCCCCTACGAGCAGTACTTC. Its translation is CASRSPYEQYF.

This clonotype has ten or more counts. The rearrangement links TRBV27 to TRBJ2-3; possibly TRBD1 for D (6 bases). Germline-derived CDR1 and CDR2 are MNHEY and SMNVEV (reference sequence). The V gene lost 6 bases and the J gene lost 3 bases, with 13 bases spanning the gap. The CDR3 has 14 amino acids. In DNA form, the CDR3 reads TGTGCCAGCAGCGTCACAGGGACAACAGATACGCAGTATTTT. It encodes CASSVTGTTDTQYF.

This chain uses TRBV6-5 with TRBJ2-5; D not certain. The CDR3 sequence is 14 residues long. Germline-derived CDR1 and CDR2 are MNHEY and SVGAGI. The ends were cut back, 0 bases at V and 3 bases at J, with 8 bases in the middle. The CDR3 bases are TGTGCCAGCAGTTACTCTCCTTCAGAAGAGACCCAGTACTTC. Translated, it gives CASSYSPSEETQYF.

This clonotype was counted only a few times. The J gene is TRBJ2-5, the V gene TRBV28, with 8 bases matching TRBD2. This CDR3 has 18 residues. V was pared by 5 bases and J by 2 bases, with 16 bases of the junction left unmatched. The V gene's germline CDR1 is MDHEN and CDR2 SYDVKM. DNA of the CDR3: TGTGCCAGCAGTCCCGCTACCCGAGGAGCGGGGGCACAAGAGACCCAGTACTTC. Its translation: CASSPATRGAGAQETQYF. Together with reference TRBV28 and TRBJ2-5, the CDR3 gives the full variable domain: DVKVTQSSRYLVKRTGEKVFLECVQDMDHENMFWYRQDPGLGLRLIYFSYDVKMKEKGDIPEGYSVSREKKERFSLILESASTNQTSMYLCASSPATRGAGAQETQYFGPGTRLLVL.

In the case of this clonotype: Given a much more abundant clone one base away, this may be a read error. CDR3 sequence (DNA): TGTGCCAGCAGTTTTAGAGGGGGGGCACGTGAGCAGTTCTTC. It encodes CASSFRGGAREQFF. This sequence joins TRBV27 and TRBJ2-1; D might be TRBD2 (7 bases). The CDR3 length is 14 residues. Germline V gene lookup returns CDR1 MNHEY and CDR2 SMNVEV (reference sequence). V lost 3 bases, J lost 9 bases, and 15 bases lay in between.

In this sample, this clonotype turned up many times. This chain links TRBV7-9 with TRBJ2-5; the D gene could be TRBD1 or TRBD2 (6 bases each). This CDR3 region has 15 residues. V was trimmed by 5 bases and J by 5 bases, leaving 18 bases between them. The germline V gene encodes CDR1 SEHNR and CDR2 FQNEAQ (reference sequence). The CDR3: CASSPNPGGTETQYF. In DNA form, the CDR3 reads TGTGCCAGCAGCCCGAATCCCGGGGGCACGGAGACCCAGTACTTC.

This clonotype came up many times. V gene TRBV9 combines with J gene TRBJ2-7, with TRBD1 matching 9 bases. CDR3 length: 15 amino acids. The germline V gene encodes CDR1 SGDLS and CDR2 YYNGEE. The V segment lost 4 bases and the J segment 1 base; nucleotides outside the gene matches: 6. In nucleotides, the CDR3 is TGTGCCAGCAGCCCAGGGACAGGGTTTTCCTACGAGCAGTACTTC. Its protein product is CASSPGTGFSYEQYF.

Of note for this clonotype: A much larger clone differs by one base, so this may be a read error. The V and J genes are TRBV5-1 and TRBJ2-1; D unresolved. CDR3 length equals 11 residues. The V end lost 1 base, the J end lost 7 bases, and 3 bases lay between the germline ends. The V gene's germline CDR1 is SGHRS and CDR2 YFSETQ. CDR3 loop: CASSLMNEQFF. CDR3 DNA sequence: TGCGCCAGCAGCTTGATGAATGAGCAGTTCTTC.

The table lists this clonotype with many counts. This sequence joins TRBV15 and TRBJ1-1; 10 bases map to TRBD1. Trimming removed 0 bases from V and 6 bases from J; junction bases left unmatched: 4. The CDR3 spans 15 residues. CDR1 LNHNV and CDR2 YYDKDF come from the germline V gene (reference sequence). This chain's CDR3 is CATSRERTGGSEAFF. The DNA of the CDR3 is TGTGCCACCAGCAGAGAGAGGACAGGGGGGTCTGAAGCTTTCTTT. Combining the CDR3 with reference TRBV15 and TRBJ1-1 gives the whole variable domain DAMVIQNPRYQVTQFGKPVTLSCSQTLNHNVMYWYQQKSSQAPKLLFHYYDKDFNNEADTPDNFQSRRPNTSFCFLDIRSPGLGDTAMYLCATSRERTGGSEAFFGQGTRLTVV.

J is TRBJ1-4 and V is TRBV9, with D unclear. The germline gives CDR1 SGDLS, CDR2 YYNGEE. The CDR3 has 17 residues. The ends were cut back, 3 bases at V and 8 bases at J, with 23 bases in the middle. This chain's CDR3 is CASSAGRGPAGWEKLFF. Here the CDR3 DNA reads TGTGCCAGCAGCGCCGGACGTGGGCCGGCGGGGTGGGAAAAACTGTTTTTT.

This clonotype was recorded at least ten times. The chain combines TRBV12-3 or TRBV12-4 with TRBJ1-5; D perhaps matches TRBD1 (5 bases). This CDR3 has 16 amino acids. The V end was cut by 4 bases, the J end by 4 bases, with 17 bases between. The CDR3, as DNA: TGTGCCAGCAGTTCCCGCAGGGCGTTGGGAAATCAGCCCCAGCATTTT. Translated: CASSSRRALGNQPQHF.

As to this clonotype: At one end, the junction sequence differs from germline, possibly due to a read error. The V and J genes are TRBV6-1 and TRBJ2-2, with 7 bases identical to TRBD1. The CDR3 covers 14 residues. Germline V gene sequence: CDR1 MNHNS, CDR2 SASEGT. The DNA for the CDR3 is TGTGCCAGCACACTACAGGGGAACCCCGGGGAGCTGTTTTTT. As protein: CASTLQGNPGELFF.

The V gene is TRBV29-1, the J gene TRBJ1-6; 7 bases are shared with TRBD1. V lost 6 bases to trimming and J lost 6 bases; unmatched junction nucleotides: 5. The CDR3 is 13 residues long. CDR1 and CDR2 (germline): SQVTM, ANQGSEA. CDR3 residues: CSVGGGVNSPLHF. CDR3 DNA sequence: TGCAGCGTCGGAGGGGGCGTTAATTCACCCCTCCACTTT. The full variable domain, rest sourced from reference TRBV29-1 and TRBJ1-6, is SAVISQKPSRDICQRGTSLTIQCQVDSQVTMMFWYRQQPGQSLTLIATANQGSEATYESGFVIDKFPISRPNLTFSTLTVSNMSPEDSSIYLCSVGGGVNSPLHFGNGTRLTVT.

V is TRBV5-1 and J is TRBJ2-5, with D possibly TRBD2 on 6 matching bases. The germline V gene has CDR1 SGHRS and CDR2 YFSETQ. The CDR3 has 14 residues. Trimming left V 4 bases short and J 3 bases short, with 13 bases between. The CDR3 coding sequence is TGCGCCAGCAGCATACAACCGGGAGAAGAGACCCAGTACTTC. It is translated as CASSIQPGEETQYF.

The chain couples TRBV24-1 to TRBJ1-2; D is unresolved. The CDR3 consists of 13 residues. Per the germline V gene, CDR1 is KGHDR and CDR2 is SFDVKD. V was clipped by 4 bases and J by 4 bases, with 9 bases between them. The CDR3 bases are TGTGCCACCAGTGAACCGAGCTCCTATGGCTACACCTTC. Translated, it gives CATSEPSSYGYTF.

The V gene is TRBV3-1, the J gene TRBJ2-5; D is perhaps TRBD1 or TRBD2 (5 bases each). Germline V gives CDR1 LGHDT, CDR2 YNNKEL (reference sequence). The V end was cut by 0 bases, the J end by 5 bases, with 16 bases between. The CDR3 totals 16 residues. CDR3 in DNA: TGTGCCAGCAGCCAAGAAATGGTCGGGGACGCGGAGACCCAGTACTTC. It yields the protein CASSQEMVGDAETQYF.

This clonotype was seen repeatedly, ten times or more. The chain is built from TRBV10-3 and TRBJ2-5; 7 bases are shared with TRBD2. Trimming at V came to 3 bases and at J to 3 bases, leaving 1 base not matched to a gene. Germline V gene sequence: CDR1 ENHRY, CDR2 SYGVKD. This CDR3 has 13 residues. The DNA of the CDR3 is TGTGCCATCAGTGACGGGGGGAAAGAGACCCAGTACTTC. It translates to CAISDGGKETQYF.

As regards this clonotype: A single base separates this from a much larger clone, so it may be a read error. The chain recombines TRBV3-1 with TRBJ2-4; D call uncertain. The germline V gene has CDR1 LGHDT and CDR2 YNNKEL (reference sequence). This CDR3 has 16 residues. The CDR3: CASTPREGSAKNIHYF. CDR3 coding DNA: TGTGCCAGCACTCCAAGGGAAGGGTCCGCCAAAAACATTCACTACTTC. The full variable domain, rest sourced from reference TRBV3-1 and TRBJ2-4, is DTAVSQTPKYLVTQMGNDKSIKCEQNLGHDTMYWYKQDSKKFLKIMFSYNNKELIINETVPNRFSPKSPDKAHLNLHINSLELGDSAVYFCASTPREGSAKNIHYFGAGTRLSVL.

This chain uses TRBV12-3 or TRBV12-4 with TRBJ2-3; unclear D gene. V was clipped by 6 bases and J by 6 bases, with 10 bases between them. There are 12 residues in the CDR3. This chain's CDR3 is CASSSTADTQYF. Here the CDR3 DNA reads TGTGCCAGCAGCTCAACAGCTGATACGCAGTATTTT.

This clonotype has a count of ten or more. The gene calls are TRBV4-2 and TRBJ2-6, with D uncertain. V gave up 0 bases and J gave up 0 bases, with 6 bases separating them. CDR3 length: 16 amino acids. CDR1 is LGHNA, CDR2 YNFKEQ, per germline. CDR3 residues: CASSQDPHSGANVLTF. In nucleotides, the CDR3 is TGTGCCAGCAGCCAAGACCCCCACTCTGGGGCCAACGTCCTGACTTTC.

The chain recombines TRBV20-1 with TRBJ2-6; tentatively, D is TRBD2 (6 bases). This CDR3 has 15 residues. V was clipped by 6 bases and J by 1 base, with 13 bases between them. Germline V CDR1 and CDR2: DFQATT, SNEGSKA (reference sequence). Here the CDR3 reads CSAEGGISGANVLTF. CDR3 DNA sequence: TGCAGTGCCGAGGGAGGCATTTCTGGGGCCAACGTCCTGACTTTC.

The V call is TRBV5-5, the J call TRBJ2-7; D may match TRBD1 or TRBD2 (5 bases each). V lost 4 bases and J 1 base, leaving 15 bases between the germline ends. The CDR3 sequence is 15 residues long. CDR1 is SGHKS, CDR2 YYEKEE, per germline (reference sequence). The CDR3 coding sequence is TGTGCCAGCAGCGGGGCCGGGGTCAAATCCTACGAGCAGTACTTC. Amino acids: CASSGAGVKSYEQYF.

This clonotype has ten or more counts. The rearrangement joins TRBV20-1 to TRBJ2-2; TRBD1 agrees at 10 bases. Germline CDR1 and CDR2: DFQATT and SNEGSKA (reference sequence). CDR3 size: 14 residues. The J segment lost 4 bases and the V segment lost 6 bases, leaving 5 bases of the junction unmatched. CDR3 coding DNA: TGCAGTGCGCGGACAGGGGGGAGCACCGGGGAGCTGTTTTTT. Translation gives CSARTGGSTGELFF.

This clonotype has at least ten counts. V usage is TRBV5-1 and J usage is TRBJ1-4; TRBD1 aligns across 9 bases. V lost 3 bases and J lost 6; bases outside the gene matches: 3. Germline-derived CDR1 and CDR2 are SGHRS and YFSETQ. CDR3 size: 14 residues. CDR3 region: CASSSTGGDEKLFF. The CDR3 bases are TGCGCCAGCAGCTCCACAGGGGGCGATGAAAAACTGTTTTTT.

Points on this clonotype: This sequence may be a read error, since a much larger clone differs from it by one base. The V gene is TRBV27, the J gene TRBJ2-3; D gene ambiguous. Germline values: CDR1 MNHEY, CDR2 SMNVEV (reference sequence). V shed 2 bases and J shed 2 bases, with 11 bases lying between them. The CDR3 runs to 15 residues. The CDR3 DNA reads TGTGCCAGCAGTTTAGGATCGATTTTCACAGATACGCAGTATTTT. Translating it yields CASSLGSIFTDTQYF.

This clonotype has ten or more counts. CDR3 DNA sequence: TGTGCCAGCAGTTTACAACGGGTCCTTGACGAGCAGTACTTC. Translated, it gives CASSLQRVLDEQYF. The chain links TRBV12-3 or TRBV12-4 to TRBJ2-7; D gene unclear. With 2 bases removed from V and 5 bases from J, the gap between germline ends came to 13 bases. This CDR3 is 14 amino acids long.